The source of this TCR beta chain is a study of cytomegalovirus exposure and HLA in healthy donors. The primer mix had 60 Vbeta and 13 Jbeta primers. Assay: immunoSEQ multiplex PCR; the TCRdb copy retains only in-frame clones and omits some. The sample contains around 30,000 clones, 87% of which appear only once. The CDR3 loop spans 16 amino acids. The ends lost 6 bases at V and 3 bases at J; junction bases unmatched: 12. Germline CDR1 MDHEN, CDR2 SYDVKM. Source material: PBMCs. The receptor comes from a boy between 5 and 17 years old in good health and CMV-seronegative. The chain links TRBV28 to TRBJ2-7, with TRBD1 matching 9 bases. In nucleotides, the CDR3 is TGTGCCAGCAGCAACCTCCGGGACAGGGATTTCTACGAGCAGTACTTC. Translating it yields CASSNLRDRDFYEQYF.